The 16 T cell receptor beta chains listed next were all sequenced from one sample in a study of CD8 T cells in Susac syndrome (dated by TCRdb to the late 2010s). Library method: the immunoSEQ multiplex PCR assay. RNA was extracted using the RNeasy kit, and roughly 0.5 to 1 microgram was reverse transcribed with random hexamers. TCRdb handled the public reads itself, with Q25 trimming in fastp and clone calling in MiXCR, and kept productive beta chains. Identical CDR3 proteins give one entry, which carries the most common genes and DNA. This sample comprises 210,000 or so distinct CDR3 sequences, approximately 94% of them detected only once. The ten top clones hold 0.15% of the sample. Material: CD4+ T cells from PBMCs. The receptor source for this set is a human donor with Susac syndrome.

The chain recombines TRBV28 with TRBJ2-7; TRBD2 agrees at 9 bases. V trimming: 6 bases; J trimming: 5 bases; junction bases outside the gene matches: 11. The CDR3 covers 15 residues. In germline, CDR1 is MDHEN, CDR2 SYDVKM. CDR3 bases: TGTGCCAGCAGGGCCTCGGCTAGCGGGGTGAACGAGCAGTACTTC. It encodes CASRASASGVNEQYF.

The chain joins TRBV29-1 to TRBJ1-1; D unresolved. Trimming pared 4 bases from V and 5 bases from J, leaving 8 bases between. This CDR3 spans 11 amino acids. Germline CDR1 reads SQVTM; CDR2 reads ANQGSEA. The CDR3 protein is CSVALWTEAFF. For the CDR3, the DNA is TGCAGCGTTGCACTGTGGACTGAAGCTTTCTTT.

The gene calls are TRBV15 and TRBJ2-6; D is unclear. The CDR3 runs to 18 residues. The V and J ends lost 0 bases and 1 base respectively, with 13 bases between them. Per the germline V gene, CDR1 is LNHNV and CDR2 is YYDKDF (reference sequence). Here the CDR3 DNA reads TGTGCCACCAGCAGAGATTTAACGACCGCTTCTGGGGCCAACGTCCTGACTTTC. This translates into CATSRDLTTASGANVLTF.

The chain joins TRBV30 to TRBJ1-5; D not resolved. V shed 0 bases and J shed 9 bases, with 9 bases lying between them. CDR3 length: 12 amino acids. Germline V gives CDR1 GTSNPN, CDR2 SVGIG (reference sequence). CDR3 in amino acids: CAWSVRPGPQHF. The CDR3 DNA follows: TGTGCCTGGAGTGTACGGCCGGGGCCCCAGCATTTT.

This rearrangement joins TRBV7-9 to TRBJ2-3, with 10 bases fitting TRBD1. The CDR3 has 15 amino acids. In germline, CDR1 is SEHNR, CDR2 FQNEAQ (reference sequence). With 3 bases clipped from V and 2 bases from J, the junction kept 2 bases outside the gene matches. DNA for the CDR3: TGTGCCAGCAGCTTGGGACAGGGGAACACAGATACGCAGTATTTT. This sequence encodes CASSLGQGNTDTQYF.

The V and J genes are TRBV5-1 and TRBJ1-1; D might be TRBD1 (6 bases). The V gene lost 0 bases and the J gene lost 5 bases, with 11 bases spanning the gap. Germline-derived CDR1 and CDR2 are SGHRS and YFSETQ. This CDR3 spans 14 amino acids. This chain's CDR3 is CASSLAGQQTEAFF. In DNA form, the CDR3 reads TGCGCCAGCAGCTTGGCAGGACAGCAGACTGAAGCTTTCTTT.

The chain couples TRBV20-1 to TRBJ2-3; 11 nucleotides agree with TRBD2. The CDR3 has 16 amino acids. Germline-derived CDR1 and CDR2 are DFQATT and SNEGSKA (reference sequence). V trimming: 2 bases; J trimming: 3 bases; junction bases outside the gene matches: 7. The CDR3 nucleotides are TGCAGTGCTAGAAGCTCGACTAGCGGGGTTACAGATACGCAGTATTTT. Its protein is CSARSSTSGVTDTQYF.

The chain recombines TRBV19 with TRBJ2-7; TRBD1 is a possible D gene (5 bases). This CDR3 contains 15 residues. The germline V gene encodes CDR1 LNHDA and CDR2 SQIVND (reference sequence). Trimming left V 3 bases short and J 1 base short, with 13 bases between. The CDR3 nucleotides are TGTGCCAGTAGTATCGGTTCCCAGGGATCCTACGAGCAGTACTTC. This encodes CASSIGSQGSYEQYF.

This chain joins TRBV6-2 or TRBV6-3 and TRBJ2-4; 8 nucleotides line up with TRBD1. The CDR3 covers 15 residues. Trimming took 4 bases from V and 8 from J; bases not matched to a gene: 10. Germline V CDR1 and CDR2: MNHEY, SVGEGT. The CDR3: CASSSQGAPEDIQYF. CDR3 sequence (DNA): TGTGCCAGCAGTTCCCAGGGGGCCCCTGAGGACATTCAGTACTTC.

This chain joins TRBV15 and TRBJ1-5; a weak D match, TRBD1 (6 bases). V was shortened by 1 base and J by 11 bases, with 12 bases between the two germline ends. This CDR3 spans 13 amino acids. The V gene's germline CDR1 is LNHNV and CDR2 YYDKDF (reference sequence). CDR3 DNA sequence: TGTGCCACCAGCAGAGGGGGGGCTTTGTCCCAGCATTTT. Protein product: CATSRGGALSQHF.

The chain is built from TRBV30 and TRBJ1-1; no definite D call. The V end lost 0 bases, the J end lost 1 base, and 12 bases lay between the germline ends. Germline V gives CDR1 GTSNPN, CDR2 SVGIG (reference sequence). The CDR3 spans 15 residues. This chain's CDR3 is CAWSVSQTPNTEAFF. The DNA for the CDR3 is TGTGCCTGGAGTGTTTCCCAGACTCCGAACACTGAAGCTTTCTTT.

The gene calls are TRBV12-3 or TRBV12-4 and TRBJ1-2; D unresolved. The CDR3 consists of 13 residues. The V gene lost 4 bases and the J gene lost 5 bases, with 11 bases spanning the gap. This CDR3 is CASSSLTGYGYTF. The CDR3 DNA reads TGTGCCAGCAGTTCCCTAACGGGGTATGGCTACACCTTC.

The chain is built from TRBV10-2 and TRBJ1-3; no reliable D call. Trimming left V 8 bases short and J 3 bases short, with 2 bases between. Germline CDR1 reads WSHSY; CDR2 reads SAAADI. This CDR3 is built from 10 residues. DNA for the CDR3: TGCGCCAGCCTTGGAAACACCATATATTTT. Translation: CASLGNTIYF.

J is TRBJ2-3 and V is TRBV18; D might be TRBD2 (6 bases). Per the germline V gene, CDR1 is KGHSH and CDR2 is LQKENI. This CDR3 is built from 15 residues. V lost 0 bases and J 3 bases, leaving 10 bases between the germline ends. DNA for the CDR3: TGTGCCAGCTCACCACCGGCGGGGCGGACAGATACGCAGTATTTT. Protein product: CASSPPAGRTDTQYF.

This chain links TRBV28 with TRBJ2-3; D may be TRBD2 (6 bases). V was clipped by 8 bases and J by 4 bases, with 19 bases between them. From germline, CDR1 is MDHEN and CDR2 SYDVKM. This CDR3 has 15 residues. The CDR3 coding sequence is TGTGCCAGCCTGGGCGGAGGGAACGGGGCAGATACGCAGTATTTT. Translated, it gives CASLGGGNGADTQYF.

The chain combines TRBV7-2 with TRBJ2-7, with D tentatively TRBD1 (5 bases). The germline gives CDR1 SGHTA, CDR2 FQGNSA. This CDR3 is built from 15 residues. The V and J ends lost 0 bases and 5 bases respectively, with 14 bases between them. The CDR3 DNA reads TGTGCCAGCAGCTTAGCGCTTGGCACAGGTAACGAGCAGTACTTC. Translating it yields CASSLALGTGNEQYF. Full variable domain (rest looked up from reference TRBV7-2 and TRBJ2-7): GAGVSQSPSNKVTEKGKDVELRCDPISGHTALYWYRQSLGQGLEFLIYFQGNSAPDKSGLPSDRFSAERTGGSVSTLTIQRTQQEDSAVYLCASSLALGTGNEQYFGPGTRLTVT.